What follows are 18 T cell receptor beta chains derived from one specimen sequenced in a study of blood T cell repertoires in COVID-19. Produced via immunoSEQ multiplex PCR; TCRdb's table is partial and in-frame only. The repertoire has 150,000 to 200,000 clones, roughly 91% of them found once; the top ten carry roughly 5%. What was sequenced was peripheral blood. The source of these receptors is a woman in her forties or fifties with acute or convalescent COVID-19.

The CDR3 nucleotides are TGTGCCAGCAGCCAATGGGGGCGAGACTATGGCTACACCTTC. Its translation: CASSQWGRDYGYTF. The chain employs TRBV3-1 (or the pseudogene TRBV3-2) and TRBJ1-2; D perhaps matches TRBD1 (6 bases). Per germline, CDR1 LGHDT and CDR2 YNNKEL (reference sequence). V lost 2 bases to trimming and J lost 3 bases, with 10 bases between them. The CDR3 spans 14 residues.

V usage is TRBV19 and J usage is TRBJ1-2, with D uncertain. The CDR3 extends over 13 amino acids. Germline CDR1 LNHDA, CDR2 SQIVND (reference sequence). The ends were cut back, 3 bases at V and 4 bases at J, with 9 bases in the middle. The CDR3 bases are TGTGCCAGTAGTATGGGCAGCTCCTATGGCTACACCTTC. Its protein is CASSMGSSYGYTF.

This clone was seen once. The rearrangement joins TRBV4-3 to TRBJ1-1; 8 nucleotides match TRBD1. The CDR3 loop spans 14 amino acids. Per germline, CDR1 LGHNA and CDR2 YSLEER. The V gene end was trimmed by 6 bases and the J gene end by 1 base; junction bases not matched to a gene: 4. The CDR3 sequence is CASSLDRANTEAFF. Written as DNA, the CDR3 is TGCGCCAGCAGTTTGGACAGGGCGAACACTGAAGCTTTCTTT.

The CDR3 here is CASSGTAYGYTF. DNA of the CDR3: TGCGCCAGCAGCGGGACAGCCTATGGCTACACCTTC. The rearrangement uses TRBV5-1 and TRBJ1-2, with 7 positions matching TRBD1. This CDR3 spans 12 amino acids. Trimming at V came to 4 bases and at J to 4 bases, leaving 1 base not matched to a gene. Per the germline V gene, CDR1 is SGHRS and CDR2 is YFSETQ. Based on the CDR3 plus reference TRBV5-1 and TRBJ1-2, the full variable domain is KAGVTQTPRYLIKTRGQQVTLSCSPISGHRSVSWYQQTPGQGLQFLFEYFSETQRNKGNFPGRFSGRQFSNSRSEMNVSTLELGDSALYLCASSGTAYGYTFGSGTRLTVV.

This chain joins TRBV30 and TRBJ1-6; 9 positions match TRBD1. The CDR3 length is 13 residues. Per germline, CDR1 GTSNPN and CDR2 SVGIG (reference sequence). V was clipped by 0 bases and J by 10 bases; unmatched bases: 1. CDR3 DNA: TGTGCCTGGAGTGTAGACAGGGGGTCACCCCTCCACTTT. Translated, it gives CAWSVDRGSPLHF.

This chain joins TRBV2 and TRBJ2-5; D gene ambiguous. Germline lookup yields CDR1 SNHLY and CDR2 FYNNEI. The CDR3 has 18 residues. Trimming shortened V by 0 bases and J by 2 bases, and 19 bases separated the two germline ends. The CDR3 is CASSEALNRADIQETQYF. CDR3 nucleotide sequence: TGTGCCAGCAGTGAAGCGCTTAATCGTGCGGATATACAAGAGACCCAGTACTTC.

The rearrangement uses TRBV19 and TRBJ2-7, with 7 positions matching TRBD2. Germline V gene sequence: CDR1 LNHDA, CDR2 SQIVND (reference sequence). This CDR3 region has 15 residues. V was pared by 3 bases and J by 3 bases, with 8 bases of the junction left unmatched. In DNA form, the CDR3 reads TGTGCCAGTAGTATTAGGGCTAGCGGTTACTACGAGCAGTACTTC. Its translation is CASSIRASGYYEQYF.

The V and J genes are TRBV11-2 and TRBJ2-7, with D possibly TRBD2 on 5 matching bases. The ends were cut back, 5 bases at V and 3 bases at J, with 14 bases in the middle. Germline assignment: CDR1 SGHAT and CDR2 FQNNGV. The CDR3 loop spans 14 amino acids. The CDR3 sequence: CASSRLDGNYEQYF. The CDR3 coding sequence is TGTGCCAGCAGCCGCCTGGACGGGAACTACGAGCAGTACTTC.

The chain uses TRBV30 and TRBJ1-1; TRBD1 matches at 7 bases. This CDR3 spans 13 amino acids. In germline, CDR1 is GTSNPN, CDR2 SVGIG (reference sequence). Germline trimming cut 4 bases from V and 1 base from J; bases unmatched to any gene: 3. For the CDR3, the DNA is TGTGCCTGGATACCAGGGGGGAACACTGAAGCTTTCTTT. It encodes CAWIPGGNTEAFF. The variable domain in full, with the rest retrieved from reference TRBV30 and TRBJ1-1, is SQTIHQWPATLVQPVGSPLSLECTVEGTSNPNLYWYRQAAGRGLQLLFYSVGIGQISSEVPQNLSASRPQDRQFILSSKKLLLSDSGFYLCAWIPGGNTEAFFGQGTRLTVV.

A single count supports this clone. V and J are TRBV7-9 and TRBJ2-7; 7 nucleotides match TRBD1. In germline, CDR1 is SEHNR, CDR2 FQNEAQ (reference sequence). This CDR3 spans 14 amino acids. Unmatched junction bases numbered 9, after V lost 5 bases and J lost 5 bases. The CDR3 sequence is CASSVNRGVDEQYF. As DNA, the CDR3 is TGTGCCAGCAGCGTGAACAGGGGCGTGGACGAGCAGTACTTC.

The J gene is TRBJ2-5, the V gene TRBV28; a weak D match, TRBD1 (5 bases). Trimming cost V 6 bases and J 5 bases, with 19 bases left between them. CDR1 and CDR2 from the germline V gene are MDHEN and SYDVKM. The CDR3 is 15 amino acids. The CDR3, as DNA: TGTGCCAGCAGCCACCCCCGGCAGGGTTGGGAGACCCAGTACTTC. Its translation: CASSHPRQGWETQYF. The full variable domain, rest sourced from reference TRBV28 and TRBJ2-5, is DVKVTQSSRYLVKRTGEKVFLECVQDMDHENMFWYRQDPGLGLRLIYFSYDVKMKEKGDIPEGYSVSREKKERFSLILESASTNQTSMYLCASSHPRQGWETQYFGPGTRLLVL.

V is TRBV7-9 and J is TRBJ1-4; tentatively, D is TRBD1 (6 bases). Trimming left V 4 bases short and J 4 bases short, with 13 bases between. The CDR3 covers 15 residues. The germline gives CDR1 SEHNR, CDR2 FQNEAQ (reference sequence). The CDR3 sequence: CASSSAGASNEKLFF. CDR3 in DNA: TGTGCCAGCAGCTCCGCAGGGGCGAGTAATGAAAAACTGTTTTTT.

The chain carries TRBV30 and TRBJ1-2; weak D call: TRBD1 (6 bases). CDR3 length: 14 amino acids. CDR1 and CDR2 (germline): GTSNPN, SVGIG (reference sequence). V dropped 2 bases and J dropped 6 bases, with 16 bases sitting between them. The DNA for the CDR3 is TGTGCCTGGAGTCTTTTCAGGGGTGGCCATGGCTACACCTTC. It translates to CAWSLFRGGHGYTF. Full variable domain (rest looked up from reference TRBV30 and TRBJ1-2): SQTIHQWPATLVQPVGSPLSLECTVEGTSNPNLYWYRQAAGRGLQLLFYSVGIGQISSEVPQNLSASRPQDRQFILSSKKLLLSDSGFYLCAWSLFRGGHGYTFGSGTRLTVV.

J is TRBJ2-1 and V is TRBV15; maybe TRBD1 (5 bases). Trimming shortened V by 5 bases and J by 10 bases, and 24 bases separated the two germline ends. This CDR3 region has 16 residues. Germline CDR1 reads LNHNV; CDR2 reads YYDKDF (reference sequence). CDR3 residues: CATSPRVGVGFGEQFF. In nucleotides, the CDR3 is TGTGCCACCAGCCCCCGCGTAGGGGTAGGGTTCGGGGAGCAGTTCTTC.

The genes are TRBV18 and TRBJ1-5; D is unclear. In germline, CDR1 is KGHSH, CDR2 LQKENI. CDR3 size: 15 residues. V was cut by 3 bases and J by 0 bases, with 9 bases left in between. In DNA form, the CDR3 reads TGTGCCAGCTCACCGGCCGGGTTTAGCAATCAGCCCCAGCATTTT. As protein: CASSPAGFSNQPQHF.

This clone was detected only a few times. This sequence joins TRBV7-2 and TRBJ1-2, with D unclear. The CDR3 has 15 amino acids. V was pared by 1 base and J by 0 bases, with 9 bases between. Germline CDR1 SGHTA, CDR2 FQGNSA. CDR3 protein: CASSLGTDPNYGYTF. In DNA form, the CDR3 reads TGTGCCAGCAGCTTAGGGACTGATCCTAACTATGGCTACACCTTC.

This clone has a single count. V is TRBV6-6 and J is TRBJ2-2, with 11 positions matching TRBD1. The length of the CDR3 is 17 residues. Trimming took 5 bases from V and 0 from J; bases not matched to a gene: 5. CDR1 and CDR2 from the germline V gene are MNHNY and SVGAGI (reference sequence). The CDR3 nucleotides are TGTGCCAGCAGTCGAGGACAGGGGGCTGCGAACACCGGGGAGCTGTTTTTT. The encoded protein is CASSRGQGAANTGELFF.

The CDR3: CASSQESDLPYEQYF. The CDR3 DNA reads TGCGCCAGCAGCCAAGAAAGTGACTTACCCTACGAGCAGTACTTC. This chain joins TRBV4-3 and TRBJ2-7; no definite D call. The CDR3 extends over 15 amino acids. CDR1 LGHNA and CDR2 YSLEER come from the germline V gene. The ends were cut back, 0 bases at V and 2 bases at J, with 11 bases in the middle.